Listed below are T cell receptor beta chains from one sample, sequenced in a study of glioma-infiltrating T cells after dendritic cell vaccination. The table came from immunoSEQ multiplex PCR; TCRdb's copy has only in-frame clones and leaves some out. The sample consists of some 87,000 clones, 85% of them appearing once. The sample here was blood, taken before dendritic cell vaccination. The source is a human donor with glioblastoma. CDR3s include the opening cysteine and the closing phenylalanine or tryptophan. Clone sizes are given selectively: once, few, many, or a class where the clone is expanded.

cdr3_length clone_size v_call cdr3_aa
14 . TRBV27 CASIQSGFSNEQYF
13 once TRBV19 CATKDISFYGYTF
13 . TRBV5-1 CASSRQGDQPQHF
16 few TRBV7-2 CASSLAGTRNTGELFF
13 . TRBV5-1 CASSFQGNTEAFF
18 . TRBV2 CASSDPVEQLSYNSPLHF
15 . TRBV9 CASSPRVGIYTEAFF
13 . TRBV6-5 CASRDKRVTEAFF
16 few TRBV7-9 CASSPQIAGGNEKLFF
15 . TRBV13 CASSLSVGGADEQYF
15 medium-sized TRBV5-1 CASSLLGHLQETQYF
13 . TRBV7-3 CASSRDYTDTQYF
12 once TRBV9 CASSVPGYEQYF
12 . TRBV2 CASSEGPTPLHF
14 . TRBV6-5 CASRYRGAGDTQYF
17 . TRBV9 CASSVSGRGIGQETQYF
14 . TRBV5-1 CASSSGQDTDTQYF
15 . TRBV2 CASSTNRGSNTEAFF
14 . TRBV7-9 CASSLGRGDQPQHF
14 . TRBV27 CASSLGQAFTGYTF
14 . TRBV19 CATTTSGGHNEQFF
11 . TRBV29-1 CSVDGRNEQFF
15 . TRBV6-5 CASSYGLAGPYEQYF